The source of this T cell receptor beta chain is a study of T cell changes during pregnancy in multiple sclerosis. Method: immunoSEQ multiplex PCR; TCRdb's copy keeps in-frame clones and lacks some. This sample has tens of thousands of clones, with 93% found just once. CDR3 length: 12 amino acids. The V gene lost 1 base and the J gene lost 6 bases, with 4 bases spanning the gap. In germline, CDR1 is LGHNT, CDR2 FRNRAP. This TCR was recovered from a female donor with multiple sclerosis, enrolled in a pregnancy study. This rearrangement joins TRBV12-5 to TRBJ2-1, with D unclear. Sequenced here: peripheral blood, sampled in the second trimester of pregnancy. In DNA, the CDR3 is TGTGCTAGTGGTTTGGGCGGCAATGAGCAGTTCTTC. The encoded protein is CASGLGGNEQFF.